This TCR beta chain is drawn from a study of CD4 T cells in relation to SARS-CoV-2 and coronaviruses. Before the COVID-19 pandemic, during about 2010-2019, CD4+ T cells were taken from unexposed donors. Isolation of CD4+ T cells took place after about 9 days in culture. On days 3 and 7, cultures got half fresh IL-2 medium. In regard to this clone: Its antigen is not known.

Here immunoSEQ multiplex PCR was the method, and the copy in TCRdb shows in-frame clones only, minus some. Seen here are almost 30,000 clones, 76% observed once, and the top ten hold about 15%. The V gene end was trimmed by 5 bases and the J gene end by 5 bases; junction bases not matched to a gene: 11. Germline V lookup: CDR1 MDHEN, CDR2 SYDVKM. This CDR3 is built from 16 residues. The chain uses TRBV28 and TRBJ2-1, with 8 bases lining up with TRBD1. The sequence came from a human donor in good health. The sample comprised CD4+ T cells from PBMCs, cultured in vitro. The CDR3 sequence is CASSPPDRGLHNEQFF. Here the CDR3 DNA reads TGTGCCAGCAGTCCCCCAGACAGGGGCCTTCACAATGAGCAGTTCTTC.